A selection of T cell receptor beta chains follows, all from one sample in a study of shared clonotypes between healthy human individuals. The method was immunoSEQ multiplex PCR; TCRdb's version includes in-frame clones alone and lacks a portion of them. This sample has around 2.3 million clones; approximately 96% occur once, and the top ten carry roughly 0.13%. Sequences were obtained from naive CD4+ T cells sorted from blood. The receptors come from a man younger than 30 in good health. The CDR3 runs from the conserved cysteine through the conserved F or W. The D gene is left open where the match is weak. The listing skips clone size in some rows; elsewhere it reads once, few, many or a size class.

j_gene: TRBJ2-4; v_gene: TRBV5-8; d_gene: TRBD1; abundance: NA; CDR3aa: CASSLPGQINIQYF; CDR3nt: TGTGCCAGCAGCTTACCGGGACAGATAAACATTCAGTACTTC
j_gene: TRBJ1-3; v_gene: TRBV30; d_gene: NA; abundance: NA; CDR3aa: CAWSIGIYSGNTIYF; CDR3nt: TGTGCCTGGAGTATTGGGATATACTCTGGAAACACCATATATTTT
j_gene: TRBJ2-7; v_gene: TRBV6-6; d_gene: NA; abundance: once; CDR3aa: CASTPGKDYEQYF; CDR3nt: TGTGCCAGCACCCCAGGAAAGGACTACGAGCAGTACTTC
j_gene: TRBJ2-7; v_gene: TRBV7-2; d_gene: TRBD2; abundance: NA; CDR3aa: CASSLGLAGVGEQYF; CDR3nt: TGTGCCAGCAGCTTGGGACTAGCGGGAGTGGGTGAGCAGTACTTC
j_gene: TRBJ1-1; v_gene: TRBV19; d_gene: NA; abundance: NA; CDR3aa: CASSILGNTEAFF; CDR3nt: TGTGCCAGTAGTATCTTGGGGAACACTGAAGCTTTCTTT
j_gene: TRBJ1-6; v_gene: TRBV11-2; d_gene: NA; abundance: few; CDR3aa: CASSVLGPLHF; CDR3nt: TGTGCCAGCAGCGTCTTGGGACCCCTCCACTTT
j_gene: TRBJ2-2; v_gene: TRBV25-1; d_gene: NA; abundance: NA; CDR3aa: CASRGPRNTGELFF; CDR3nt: TGTGCCAGCAGAGGACCGAGAAACACCGGGGAGCTGTTTTTT
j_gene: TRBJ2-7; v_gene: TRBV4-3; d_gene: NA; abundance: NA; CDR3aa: CASSPSPGPSYEQYF; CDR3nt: TGCGCCAGCAGCCCGTCCCCAGGTCCTAGCTACGAGCAGTACTTC
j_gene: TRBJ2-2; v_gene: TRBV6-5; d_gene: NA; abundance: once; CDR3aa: CASSQAPGELFF; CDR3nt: TGTGCCAGCAGCCAGGCCCCCGGGGAGCTGTTTTTT
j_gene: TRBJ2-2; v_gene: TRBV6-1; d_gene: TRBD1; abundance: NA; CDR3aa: CASGGTGAGTGELFF; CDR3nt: TGTGCCAGCGGTGGGACAGGGGCCGGCACCGGGGAGCTGTTTTTT
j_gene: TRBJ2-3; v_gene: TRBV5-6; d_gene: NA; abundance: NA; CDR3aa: CASSLEGSTDTQYF; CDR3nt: TGTGCCAGCAGCTTGGAGGGGAGCACAGATACGCAGTATTTT
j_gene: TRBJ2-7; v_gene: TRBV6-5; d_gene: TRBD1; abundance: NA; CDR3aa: CASSYSTGAGNYEQYF; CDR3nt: TGTGCCAGCAGTTACTCGACAGGGGCCGGGAATTACGAGCAGTACTTC
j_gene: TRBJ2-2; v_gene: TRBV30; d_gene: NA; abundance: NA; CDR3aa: CAWRAGTANTGELFF; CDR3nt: TGTGCCTGGAGGGCCGGGACGGCGAACACCGGGGAGCTGTTTTTT
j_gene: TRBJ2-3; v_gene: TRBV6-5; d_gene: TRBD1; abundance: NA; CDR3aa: CASKGTGDTDTQYF; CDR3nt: TGTGCCAGCAAAGGGACAGGGGACACAGATACGCAGTATTTT
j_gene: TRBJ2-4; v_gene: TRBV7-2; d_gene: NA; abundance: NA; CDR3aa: CASSSVGIAKNIQYF; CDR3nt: TGTGCCAGCAGCTCCGTGGGGATAGCCAAAAACATTCAGTACTTC
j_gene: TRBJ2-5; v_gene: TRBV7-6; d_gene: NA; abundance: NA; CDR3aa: CASSLEGRGEETQYF; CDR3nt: TGTGCCAGCAGCTTAGAGGGCAGGGGAGAAGAGACCCAGTACTTC
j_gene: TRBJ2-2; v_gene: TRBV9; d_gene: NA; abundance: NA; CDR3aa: CASSRTGGELFF; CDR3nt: TGTGCCAGCAGCCGAACAGGCGGGGAGCTGTTTTTT